Sequencing of this TCR beta chain was carried out in a study of blood T cell repertoires in COVID-19. About the study: Sources were T cells, B-cell-depleted T cells, or PBMCs; the material itself was cDNA or gDNA.

This clone was detected only once. Profiled with immunoSEQ multiplex PCR; TCRdb holds only in-frame clones, not every one. The top ten clones hold more than 4.5% of a sample with approximately 260,000 clones, around 82% of them seen once. The sequence was collected from a woman aged 80 or over with active or convalescent COVID-19. Input material: peripheral blood.

The CDR3 loop reads CASSFFAGPSTDTQYF. The CDR3 DNA follows: TGCGCCAGCAGCTTTTTCGCGGGACCGAGCACAGATACGCAGTATTTT. The chain joins TRBV5-1 to TRBJ2-3, with D tentatively TRBD2 (6 bases). Trimming took off 2 bases at V and 0 bases at J, with 13 bases between the two ends. This CDR3 spans 16 amino acids. Germline V gene data show CDR1 as SGHRS and CDR2 as YFSETQ.